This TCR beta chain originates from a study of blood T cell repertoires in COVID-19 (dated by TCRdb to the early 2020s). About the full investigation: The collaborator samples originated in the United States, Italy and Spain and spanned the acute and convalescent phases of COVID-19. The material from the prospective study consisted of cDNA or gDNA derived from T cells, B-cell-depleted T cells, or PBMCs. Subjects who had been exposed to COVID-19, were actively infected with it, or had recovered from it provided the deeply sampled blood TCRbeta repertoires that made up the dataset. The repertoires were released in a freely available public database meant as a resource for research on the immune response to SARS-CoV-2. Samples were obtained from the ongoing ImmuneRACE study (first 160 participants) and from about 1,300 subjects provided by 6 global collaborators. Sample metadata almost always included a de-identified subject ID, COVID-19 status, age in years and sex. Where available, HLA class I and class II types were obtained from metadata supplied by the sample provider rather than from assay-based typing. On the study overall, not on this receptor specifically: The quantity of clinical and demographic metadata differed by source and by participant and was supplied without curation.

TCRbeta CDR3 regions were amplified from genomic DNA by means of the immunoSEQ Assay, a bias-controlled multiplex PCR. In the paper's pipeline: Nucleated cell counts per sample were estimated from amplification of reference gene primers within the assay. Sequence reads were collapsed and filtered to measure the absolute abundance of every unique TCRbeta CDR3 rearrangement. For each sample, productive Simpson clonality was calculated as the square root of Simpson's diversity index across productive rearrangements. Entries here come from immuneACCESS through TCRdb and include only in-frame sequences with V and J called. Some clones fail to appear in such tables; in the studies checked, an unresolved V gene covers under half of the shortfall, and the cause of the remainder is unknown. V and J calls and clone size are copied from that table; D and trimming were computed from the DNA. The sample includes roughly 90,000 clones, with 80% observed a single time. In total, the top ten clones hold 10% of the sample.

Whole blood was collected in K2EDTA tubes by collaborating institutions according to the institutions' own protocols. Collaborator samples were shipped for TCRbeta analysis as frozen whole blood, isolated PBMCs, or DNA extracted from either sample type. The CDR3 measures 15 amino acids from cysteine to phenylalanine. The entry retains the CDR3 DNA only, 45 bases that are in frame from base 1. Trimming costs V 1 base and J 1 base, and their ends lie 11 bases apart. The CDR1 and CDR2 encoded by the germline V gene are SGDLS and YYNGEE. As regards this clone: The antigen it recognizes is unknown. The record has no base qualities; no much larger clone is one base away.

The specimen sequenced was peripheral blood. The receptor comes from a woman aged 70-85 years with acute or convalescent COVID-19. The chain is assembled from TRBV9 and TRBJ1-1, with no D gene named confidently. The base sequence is TGTGCCAGCAGCGTATCGGACTGGACGAACACTGAAGCTTTCTTT. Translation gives CASSVSDWTNTEAFF.